Listed below are T cell receptor beta chains from one sample, sequenced in a study of cytomegalovirus exposure and HLA in healthy donors. Sequencing was performed with immunoSEQ multiplex PCR; in TCRdb, only in-frame clones are kept and a portion is missing. The sample holds around 150,000 clones; about four fifths are singletons and the top ten take about 4.5%. Source material: PBMCs. The receptors stem from a man aged 30 to 39 in good health and CMV-seronegative. Each CDR3 is given with its conserved first and last residue. The order of the fields is V gene, J gene, CDR3 protein.

TRBV28,TRBJ2-5,CASSLGQRETQYF
TRBV13,TRBJ2-3,CASSPPSGEPASTDTQYF
TRBV5-1,TRBJ1-2,CASSLDPDSYYGYTF
TRBV5-4,TRBJ1-2,CASSSPRQGGGYTF
TRBV29-1,TRBJ1-2,CSGWGGLELYGYTF
TRBV2,TRBJ1-5,CASSVEPNSGQPQHF
TRBV6-5,TRBJ2-7,CASSPYGSEQYF
TRBV9,TRBJ2-4,CASSNHPGQENIQYF
TRBV5-8,TRBJ1-2,CASSLGTPKPNYGYTF
TRBV11-1,TRBJ1-1,CASSFRNSENTEAFF
TRBV25-1,TRBJ1-2,CASSGQGLIYGYTF
TRBV30,TRBJ1-2,CAWSPRANYGYTF
TRBV7-2,TRBJ1-4,CASSPQAGGRDEKLFF
TRBV2,TRBJ1-2,CASSTGNYGYTF
TRBV15,TRBJ1-5,CATSSRQGLQPQHF
TRBV5-1,TRBJ2-3,CASRQGHSTDTQYF
TRBV27,TRBJ2-3,CASSSGLAADTQYF
TRBV4-3,TRBJ1-6,CASSQFQGSYNSPLHF
TRBV29-1,TRBJ2-7,CSVRTTGRWEQYF
TRBV19,TRBJ2-6,CASSIGGSGANVLTF
TRBV7-9,TRBJ1-2,CASSLGTGLYGYTF
TRBV5-4,TRBJ1-1,CASSLVGQGMTEAFF
TRBV9,TRBJ2-7,CASALGTGASYEQYF
TRBV6-5,TRBJ2-2,CASSPGQTNTGELFF
TRBV2,TRBJ2-7,CASSAAGTGGYEQYF
TRBV25-1,TRBJ2-7,CASSETGQQYF
TRBV27,TRBJ2-5,CASRKRGGGETQYF
TRBV6-4,TRBJ2-3,CASSDGGGSADTQYF